This TCR beta chain appears in the sequencing data of a study of T-cell memory formation after mild COVID-19. About the research overall: Clustering of TCRs was largely donor specific.

Of note for this clonotype: The antigen is unknown.

From the 5' RACE reads, TCRdb called clonotypes with MiXCR, one entry per CDR3 protein. The data contain about 110,000 distinct CDR3 sequences, 15% to 20% of them singletons. Trimming removed 5 bases from V and 5 bases from J, with 10 bases in between. The CDR3 totals 13 residues. Germline V lookup: CDR1 SGHAT, CDR2 FQDESV (reference sequence). Study conclusions and caveats: Balance between CD4 and CD8 was seen in clones contracting day 15 to 85, and a CD4+ lean was seen in later expanders.

The source material was PBMCs or a T cell subset sorted from them (not recorded which). The receptor was isolated from a young man who had mild COVID-19 (a few samples of this study predate the infection). Cell type and time point are not known. The chain links TRBV11-1 to TRBJ2-1, with D unresolved. This CDR3 reads CASSLGLNNEQFF. The CDR3 coding sequence is TGTGCCAGCAGCCTAGGGCTAAACAATGAGCAGTTCTTC.